The entry that follows covers one T cell receptor (beta chain) sequence. Its recognized antigen is unknown. Base qualities were left out, and no much larger clone turns up one base away. The data originate from a study of blood T cell repertoires in COVID-19 (TCRdb year 2020). In terms of the full investigation: Collaborator samples came from the United States, Italy and Spain and covered acute and convalescent phases of COVID-19. The material from the prospective study consisted of cDNA or gDNA derived from T cells, B-cell-depleted T cells, or PBMCs. The dataset comprised deeply sampled blood TCRbeta repertoires from subjects exposed to, actively infected with, or recovered from COVID-19. The repertoires were made available in a free public database intended to serve as a resource for research on the immune response to SARS-CoV-2. Samples were obtained from the ongoing ImmuneRACE study (first 160 participants) and from about 1,300 subjects provided by 6 global collaborators. Sample metadata almost always included a de-identified subject ID, COVID-19 status, age in years and sex. Where HLA class I and class II types were available, the types were taken from metadata supplied by the sample provider, not from assay-based typing.

The immunoSEQ Assay, a bias-controlled multiplex PCR, was used to amplify TCRbeta CDR3 regions from genomic DNA. Per the authors' processing: Nucleated cell counts per sample were estimated from amplification of reference gene primers within the assay. To quantify the absolute abundance of each unique TCRbeta CDR3 rearrangement, sequence reads were collapsed and filtered. For each sample, productive Simpson clonality was calculated by taking the square root of Simpson's diversity index across productive rearrangements. As stored in TCRdb, this immuneACCESS dataset retains in-frame rearrangements with V and J assigned. A fraction of the clones does not appear; measured against another copy, unresolved V genes explain less than half of the discrepancy, and the remainder lacks a known reason. Clonal size and the V and J genes are those of that table, whereas D and trimming came from the DNA. The sample profile shows over 85,000 clones; 70% to 90% of them were found once. 2.5% to 3.5% of the sample is taken by the ten largest.

What the research found in general, with its limitations: How much clinical and demographic metadata was included differed by source and by participant, and the metadata was provided uncurated.

One collaborating source in Seattle enrolled patients while the patients were actively infected and followed the patients over time throughout the course of disease. Collaborating institutions collected whole blood in K2EDTA tubes following their own protocols. For TCRbeta analysis, collaborator samples were shipped as frozen whole blood, as isolated PBMCs, or as DNA extracted from either sample type. The germline V gene encodes CDR1 SGHNT and CDR2 YYREEE (reference sequence). From its cysteine to its phenylalanine, the CDR3 spans 14 amino acids. Only the CDR3 part of the read is kept: 42 bases, read in frame from the first base. The V end loses 2 bases and the J end loses 2 bases, and a stretch of 8 bases separates them.

The specimen sequenced was peripheral blood. This clonotype was obtained from a woman older than 75 with COVID-19, enrolled during active disease. The rearranged segments are TRBV5-4 and TRBJ2-1, and possibly TRBD2, on 6 matching bases. The DNA is TGTGCCAGCAGCTTACTAGCCGCCTACAATGAGCAGTTCTTC. This translates into CASSLLAAYNEQFF.